Below are 19 T cell receptor beta chains sequenced from a single sample in a study of blood T cell repertoires in COVID-19. Clones were read by immunoSEQ multiplex PCR, and TCRdb kept only the in-frame ones, dropping some. This sample has 110,000 or so clones, with over 75% found just once. What was sequenced was peripheral blood. These TCRs come from a man in his fifties with acute or convalescent COVID-19.

This chain links TRBV3-1 (or the pseudogene TRBV3-2) with TRBJ2-7; 11 nucleotides match TRBD2. The trim removed 4 bases at V and 3 bases at J, leaving 2 bases unmatched. The length of the CDR3 is 14 residues. The germline CDR1 and CDR2 sequences are LGHDT and YNNKEL (reference sequence). The CDR3, as DNA: TGTGCCAGCAGCCGGGGACTAGCGGACTACGAGCAGTACTTC. Protein sequence: CASSRGLADYEQYF.

The rearrangement joins TRBV7-3 to TRBJ2-1; 9 bases line up with TRBD2. Germline CDR1 is SGHTA and CDR2 is FQGTGA. The CDR3 contains 15 residues. J lost 8 bases, V lost 5 bases, and 10 bases had no gene match. The CDR3 DNA sequence: TGTGCCAGCAGCGGAGGTGCGGGGGGGCCGCATGAGCAGTTCTTC. Amino acids: CASSGGAGGPHEQFF.

V gene TRBV2 combines with J gene TRBJ2-7, with D possibly being TRBD1 (6 bases). CDR1 is SNHLY and CDR2 is FYNNEI in the germline V gene. This CDR3 spans 12 amino acids. Trimming removed 7 bases at V and 5 bases at J, with 12 bases between. The CDR3 DNA is TGTGCCAGCAACAGGGCGGGCCACGAGCAGTACTTC. This gives the protein CASNRAGHEQYF.

The chain carries TRBV28 and TRBJ2-1; 8 nucleotides match TRBD2. This CDR3 is built from 15 residues. The V segment lost 7 bases and the J segment 9 bases; nucleotides outside the gene matches: 14. In germline, CDR1 is MDHEN, CDR2 SYDVKM. The CDR3 DNA reads TGTGCCAGCATCGAGGGACTAGGATTTGTAGGTGAGCAGTTCTTC. It codes for CASIEGLGFVGEQFF.

The count of this clone is one. The chain carries TRBV3-1 (or the pseudogene TRBV3-2) and TRBJ2-7; weak D call: TRBD2 (6 bases). The CDR3 spans 11 residues. Trimming took off 4 bases at V and 6 bases at J, with 7 bases between the two ends. Per the germline V gene, CDR1 is LGHDT and CDR2 is YNNKEL (reference sequence). The DNA of the CDR3 is TGTGCCAGCAGCCCCGGGGGCGAGCAGTACTTC. This gives the protein CASSPGGEQYF.

V is TRBV9 and J is TRBJ2-1, with TRBD2 as a possible D gene (7 bases). The CDR3 extends over 15 amino acids. Trimming took off 3 bases at V and 8 bases at J, with 18 bases between the two ends. Germline V gene sequence: CDR1 SGDLS, CDR2 YYNGEE. The CDR3 reads CASSEAGQGGDEQFF. The CDR3 coding sequence is TGTGCCAGCAGCGAAGCGGGACAAGGAGGAGATGAGCAGTTCTTC.

V gene TRBV6-2 or TRBV6-3 combines with J gene TRBJ2-1, with 7 positions matching TRBD1. The germline gives CDR1 MNHEY, CDR2 SVGEGT. V trimming: 5 bases; J trimming: 7 bases; junction bases outside the gene matches: 8. There are 14 residues in the CDR3. The CDR3 sequence: CASSDDRERNEQFF. DNA of the CDR3: TGTGCCAGCAGTGATGACAGGGAGCGGAATGAGCAGTTCTTC.

The chain is built from TRBV10-1 and TRBJ2-3; 9 positions match TRBD1. V shed 0 bases, J shed 4 bases, and the junction held 5 bases outside the gene matches. The CDR3 covers 16 residues. Germline CDR1 WNHNN, CDR2 SYGVQD (reference sequence). For the CDR3, the DNA is TGCGCCAGCAGTGAGTCCATGACAGGGGGGGCAGATACGCAGTATTTT. Amino acids: CASSESMTGGADTQYF.

The J gene is TRBJ2-2, the V gene TRBV5-1; D is perhaps TRBD1 (6 bases). Germline CDR1 SGHRS, CDR2 YFSETQ. The CDR3 has 15 residues. V shed 4 bases and J shed 3 bases, with 13 bases lying between them. This CDR3 reads CASSPGQSDTGELFF. The CDR3 nucleotides read TGCGCCAGCAGCCCCGGACAGTCGGACACCGGGGAGCTGTTTTTT.

This clone was observed a handful of times. The rearrangement links TRBV7-8 to TRBJ2-7; perhaps TRBD2 as D (5 bases). CDR3 length equals 15 residues. V lost 5 bases and J 0 bases, leaving 14 bases between the germline ends. Germline CDR1 SGHVS, CDR2 FQNEAQ. The CDR3 sequence is CASSQRGSGSYEQYF. The CDR3 DNA follows: TGTGCCAGCAGCCAGAGAGGGTCGGGCTCCTACGAGCAGTACTTC.

This clone was recorded once. The genes are TRBV4-1 and TRBJ1-1; the D is unclear. The CDR3 is 13 amino acids. Germline V CDR1 and CDR2: MGHRA, YSYEKL. Between the trimmed V and J ends, which lost 3 bases and 0 bases, there was a span of 5 bases. The CDR3 nucleotides read TGCGCCAGCAGCCAGCAGGTGAACACTGAAGCTTTCTTT. It is translated as CASSQQVNTEAFF.

The chain combines TRBV7-9 with TRBJ1-6; D is uncertain. The V end lost 2 bases, the J end lost 8 bases, and 7 bases lay between the germline ends. The CDR3 spans 13 residues. Germline CDR1 is SEHNR and CDR2 is FQNEAQ (reference sequence). CDR3 DNA: TGTGCCAGCAGCTTATACAGCTATTCACCCCTCCACTTT. Translation gives CASSLYSYSPLHF.

The chain has TRBV19 and TRBJ1-5; D gene ambiguous. CDR1 LNHDA and CDR2 SQIVND come from the germline V gene (reference sequence). Trimming took off 0 bases at V and 6 bases at J, with 6 bases between the two ends. The CDR3 extends over 13 amino acids. The CDR3: CASSIERGQPQHF. In DNA form, the CDR3 reads TGTGCCAGTAGTATAGAGCGGGGTCAGCCCCAGCATTTT. The full variable domain, completed using reference TRBV19 and TRBJ1-5, is DGGITQSPKYLFRKEGQNVTLSCEQNLNHDAMYWYRQDPGQGLRLIYYSQIVNDFQKGDIAEGYSVSREKKESFPLTVTSAQKNPTAFYLCASSIERGQPQHFGDGTRLSIL.

This rearrangement joins TRBV7-9 to TRBJ1-4; 7 bases map to TRBD1. Per the germline V gene, CDR1 is SEHNR and CDR2 is FQNEAQ (reference sequence). V shed 5 bases, J shed 5 bases, and the junction held 8 bases outside the gene matches. The CDR3 contains 15 residues. The CDR3 here is CASSPRTGLNEKLFF. CDR3 bases: TGTGCCAGCAGCCCCAGGACAGGACTGAATGAAAAACTGTTTTTT.

This chain uses TRBV5-1 with TRBJ1-1, with D possibly matching TRBD1 (6 bases). CDR1 is SGHRS and CDR2 is YFSETQ in the germline V gene. Trimming removed 4 bases from V and 2 bases from J, with 15 bases in between. The length of the CDR3 is 15 residues. CDR3 sequence (DNA): TGCGCCAGCAGCACCGGCCGGGGGGGCAACACTGAAGCTTTCTTT. Residues: CASSTGRGGNTEAFF.

V gene TRBV7-9 combines with J gene TRBJ1-4, with D possibly matching TRBD1 (5 bases). This CDR3 has 16 residues. V gave up 4 bases and J gave up 7 bases, with 19 bases separating them. The germline gives CDR1 SEHNR, CDR2 FQNEAQ (reference sequence). CDR3 coding DNA: TGTGCCAGCAGCTCTCGACAGCTTGGGGATTCTGAAAAACTGTTTTTT. Its protein is CASSSRQLGDSEKLFF. The complete variable domain, with remaining parts taken from reference TRBV7-9 and TRBJ1-4, reads DTGVSQNPRHKITKRGQNVTFRCDPISEHNRLYWYRQTLGQGPEFLTYFQNEAQLEKSRLLSDRFSAERPKGSFSTLEIQRTEQGDSAMYLCASSSRQLGDSEKLFFGSGTQLSVL.

The gene calls are TRBV24-1 and TRBJ2-1; 9 bases agree with TRBD2. There are 15 residues in the CDR3. V shed 4 bases and J 4 bases; nucleotides not matched to a gene: 4. Germline CDR1 reads KGHDR; CDR2 reads SFDVKD. The CDR3 DNA sequence: TGTGCCACCAGTGAACCTAGCGGGGCTTACAATGAGCAGTTCTTC. Its translation is CATSEPSGAYNEQFF.

The chain couples TRBV7-9 to TRBJ2-5; weak D call: TRBD2 (6 bases). CDR3 size: 16 residues. Germline values: CDR1 SEHNR, CDR2 FQNEAQ (reference sequence). V was trimmed by 7 bases and J by 5 bases, leaving 23 bases between them. The CDR3 region is CASKNTERASFETQYF. Written as DNA, the CDR3 is TGTGCCAGCAAAAACACTGAGCGGGCGAGTTTTGAGACCCAGTACTTC.

The count of this clone is one. The V call is TRBV19, the J call TRBJ1-5; 7 bases are a match to TRBD1. With V trimmed by 5 bases and J by 4 bases, 8 bases remained unmatched. The CDR3 consists of 15 residues. In germline, CDR1 is LNHDA, CDR2 SQIVND (reference sequence). CDR3 DNA sequence: TGTGCCAGTAGTTTAGGGACAGTGGGAAATCAGCCCCAGCATTTT. Translation gives CASSLGTVGNQPQHF.